The rows below give T cell receptor beta chains drawn from one sample of a study of T cell responses to AZD1222 COVID-19 vaccine. The table came from immunoSEQ multiplex PCR; TCRdb's copy has only in-frame clones and leaves some out. The sample lists some 180,000 clones; around 93% were seen once. The sequenced sample was peripheral blood, obtained 28 days after the second dose of the MenACWY control vaccine. All receptors come from an adult who received the MenACWY meningococcal vaccine as a control. Both conserved end residues are part of each CDR3. A D gene is named only where the DNA matches it firmly. Where a row states a size, it is once, few, many or the class of an expanded clone; other rows omit it.

clone size	J gene	D gene	V gene	CDR3 DNA	CDR3 protein
.	TRBJ1-1	.	TRBV29-1	TGCAGCGTTAAGCGGGCGGGGACTGAAGCTTTCTTT	CSVKRAGTEAFF
once	TRBJ2-7	.	TRBV27	TGTGCCAGCAGCCCTACGGGGGAGCAGTACTTC	CASSPTGEQYF
.	TRBJ1-2	.	TRBV12-3/TRBV12-4	TGTGCCAGCAGTTTAACAGCTCCCATCCACCACACCTTC	CASSLTAPIHHTF
.	TRBJ2-7	.	TRBV4-2	TGTGCCAGCAGAACCGCCGGCTCCGAGCAGTACTTC	CASRTAGSEQYF
.	TRBJ1-1	.	TRBV5-1	TGCGCCAGCAGCTTGGGGGACCTACCCGGAATTGAAGCTTTCTTT	CASSLGDLPGIEAFF
.	TRBJ1-5	.	TRBV4-2	TGTGCCAGCAGCCAAAGGGGGGGTAAACATCAGCCCCAGCATTTT	CASSQRGGKHQPQHF
.	TRBJ2-3	TRBD2	TRBV30	TGTGCCTGGAGTGGGGGACTAGCCACAGATACGCAGTATTTT	CAWSGGLATDTQYF
once	TRBJ1-2	.	TRBV3-1/TRBV3-2	TGTGCCAGCAGCCCGATCAATTCGGATGGCTACACCTTC	CASSPINSDGYTF
.	TRBJ2-7	.	TRBV9	TGTGCCAGCAGCAACCAGGGGGGAGAGCAGTACTTC	CASSNQGGEQYF
.	TRBJ1-5	.	TRBV28	TGTGCCAGCAGAGGCGGGAACCAGCCCCAGCATTTT	CASRGGNQPQHF
.	TRBJ1-5	.	TRBV7-3	TGTGCCAGCAGCTCGGACCCAAATCAGCCCCAGCATTTT	CASSSDPNQPQHF
few	TRBJ2-5	.	TRBV4-2	TGTGCCAGCAGCCGGACTGAGCAAGAGACCCAGTACTTC	CASSRTEQETQYF
.	TRBJ1-4	.	TRBV5-1	TGCGCCAGCAGCTTGCTGGGGACTAATGAAAAACTGTTTTTT	CASSLLGTNEKLFF
.	TRBJ1-3	TRBD1	TRBV29-1	TGCAGCGTTTTCCAGGGGGCTTCTGGAAACACCATATATTTT	CSVFQGASGNTIYF
.	TRBJ1-2	.	TRBV30	TGTGCCTGGAGTGTACTTGCCCCGGGCTACACCTTC	CAWSVLAPGYTF
.	TRBJ1-1	TRBD1	TRBV5-4	TGTGCCAGCAGCTTGGAGGGCAGGGGGAGGACTGAAGCTTTCTTT	CASSLEGRGRTEAFF
.	TRBJ1-1	.	TRBV7-2	TGTGCCAGCAAATTATTGGCCTTATCTAACCTAAACACTGAAGCTTTCTTT	CASKLLALSNLNTEAFF
.	TRBJ1-1	TRBD1	TRBV2	TGTGCCAGCAGAGGACAGGGGGTATCCACTGAAGCTTTCTTT	CASRGQGVSTEAFF
.	TRBJ1-6	.	TRBV7-9	TGTGCCAGCAGCTTGGGGGATAACTCCTATAATTCACCCCTCCACTTT	CASSLGDNSYNSPLHF
.	TRBJ2-3	TRBD1	TRBV5-1	TGCGCCAGCAACACAAATGGACAGGGTTACGATACGCAGTATTTT	CASNTNGQGYDTQYF
once	TRBJ2-7	.	TRBV29-1	TGCAGCGTTGCGAGGGGCTACGAGCAGTACTTC	CSVARGYEQYF
.	TRBJ2-5	TRBD2	TRBV3-1/TRBV3-2	TGTGCCAGCAGCCAACGGGGGGTAGGTGGGGAGACCCAGTACTTC	CASSQRGVGGETQYF
.	TRBJ2-2	.	TRBV4-2	TGTGCCAGCAGCCAAGAAAGAGGGGGGGCCGCCGGGGAGCTGTTTTTT	CASSQERGGAAGELFF
.	TRBJ2-2	.	TRBV18	TGTGCCAGCTCACCCGGAGGGGGCGGAAGAACCGGGGAGCTGTTTTTT	CASSPGGGGRTGELFF
.	TRBJ1-1	.	TRBV6-1	TGTGCCAGCAGTGAAGCGGAGGGGTGGGCTGAAGCTTTCTTT	CASSEAEGWAEAFF
.	TRBJ1-5	TRBD1	TRBV4-1	TGCGCCAGCAGCCATCTTAGACAGGGAGGAACCAATCAGCCCCAGCATTTT	CASSHLRQGGTNQPQHF
few	TRBJ2-2	.	TRBV19	TGTGCCAGTAGTATTCCGGGGGCGAACACCGGGGAGCTGTTTTTT	CASSIPGANTGELFF
once	TRBJ1-2	.	TRBV6-6	TGTGCCAGCAGTTATCAGGTGTGGAACTATGGCTACACCTTC	CASSYQVWNYGYTF
.	TRBJ1-5	.	TRBV6-5	TGTGCCAGCAGTTACTCGGGGGAGCCCCAGCATTTT	CASSYSGEPQHF
few	TRBJ2-3	.	TRBV14	TGTGCCAGCAGCCCTTACGGACTGGGCACAGATACGCAGTATTTT	CASSPYGLGTDTQYF
once	TRBJ1-1	.	TRBV6-5	TGTGCCAGCAGTCCCGACGGCAACACTGAAGCTTTCTTT	CASSPDGNTEAFF
.	TRBJ2-2	.	TRBV11-2	TGTGCCAGCAGCTTCGGCAGATACACCGGGGAGCTGTTTTTT	CASSFGRYTGELFF
.	TRBJ1-5	.	TRBV6-2/TRBV6-3	TGTGCCAGCAGTTACGGGGGGCTTGGGAATCAGCCCCAGCATTTT	CASSYGGLGNQPQHF
.	TRBJ2-3	TRBD2	TRBV28	TGTGCCAGCCGTCCCGGGGGGGGTGATACGCAGTATTTT	CASRPGGGDTQYF
.	TRBJ1-1	.	TRBV18	TGTGCCAGCTCGGGGGAGATTCCCACTGAAGCTTTCTTT	CASSGEIPTEAFF
.	TRBJ2-7	.	TRBV3-1/TRBV3-2	TGTGCCAGCACACGATTCGGGGGAGGCGAGCAGTACTTC	CASTRFGGGEQYF
.	TRBJ1-2	TRBD1	TRBV24-1	TGTGCCACCAGTCGGGAGGGGGCCGGTTATGGCTACACCTTC	CATSREGAGYGYTF
.	TRBJ1-1	.	TRBV5-1	TGCGCCAGCAGAGCGGGAGGGGGGTTTGAAGCTTTCTTT	CASRAGGGFEAFF
.	TRBJ1-2	.	TRBV3-1/TRBV3-2	TGTGCCAGCAGCAATACAGGAGGATCCTCCTATGGCTACACCTTC	CASSNTGGSSYGYTF
.	TRBJ1-1	.	TRBV18	TGTGCCAGCTCCCTCTTAGGAGGGGTTTCGAACACTGAAGCTTTCTTT	CASSLLGGVSNTEAFF
.	TRBJ2-3	TRBD2	TRBV5-4	TGTGCCAGCAGCCGCCGGGGGGGCATCGCCCCAGATACGCAGTATTTT	CASSRRGGIAPDTQYF
few	TRBJ1-2	.	TRBV9	TGTGCCAGCAGCGTGGGAGCTCTCGGGGTTAATGGCTACACCTTC	CASSVGALGVNGYTF
.	TRBJ1-5	.	TRBV7-2	TGTGCCAGCAGCCTTAGAAGGGAGCAGCCCCAGCATTTT	CASSLRREQPQHF
.	TRBJ2-1	TRBD1	TRBV5-6	TGTGCCAGCAGCCCGAGGACAGGGTGGAATGAGCAGTTCTTC	CASSPRTGWNEQFF
.	TRBJ2-7	.	TRBV2	TGTGCCAGCAGCCTACCGGTCGGGGGCTACGAGCAGTACTTC	CASSLPVGGYEQYF